The present entry profiles one T cell receptor (beta chain) with its context. The table lists this clone with a few counts. Its antigen is still unknown. Per-nucleotide qualities are absent, and no much larger clonotype sits a single base away. The sample is drawn from a study of PD-1 blockade in classical Hodgkin lymphoma (dated by TCRdb to about 2020). Broadly, across the study: Nivolumab dosing was 3 mg/kg intravenously every 2 weeks, continuing until either disease progression or unacceptable toxicity. A peripheral blood immune signature of response to PD-1 blockade in classical Hodgkin lymphoma was defined using TCR beta sequencing and CyTOF. The paper's findings and limits, for the study overall: Baseline TCR diversity was reported to be lower in newly diagnosed patients than in healthy donors, and even lower in relapsed/refractory patients. The study covered only a single clinical trial cohort, and the causes of the repertoire differences, possibly disease activity or prior therapy, were still not defined. CD4+ but not CD8+ TCR diversity rose significantly by C4D1 (p=0.0027 vs p=0.16), most apparent in complete responders (p=0.02). Lower diversity was observed in patients in whom nivolumab was started less than 1 year after ASCT, and these patients were excluded from later analyses so that confounding by immune reconstitution would be avoided. Baseline diversity similar to that of newly diagnosed patients was observed in trial patients achieving complete response, whereas significantly lower diversity was observed in partial responders and progressors.

Genomic DNA was isolated using the Qiagen DNeasy kit from unsorted PBMCs as well as from negatively selected CD4+ and CD8+ fractions. TCR beta CDR3 regions were amplified by immunoSEQ multiplex PCR using primers annealing to V and J segments. A synthetic immune receptor repertoire was used to minimize amplification bias, and remaining bias was computationally removed after sequencing. In the authors' own workflow: Repertoire diversity was quantified as the Shannon entropy index using custom Python scripts. Unsorted, CD4+ and CD8+ repertoires were examined separately, except in combined analyses, for which CD4+ and CD8+ sequences were merged in silico. A clone counted as expanded when the clone's frequency after treatment rose at least 2-fold relative to C1D1, and clones undetected at baseline were given a pseudocount of 0.5. Clones with 0 or 1 copy at C1D1 were defined as singleton clones, while clones with 2 or more copies were defined as non-singleton clones. By matching protein sequences in sorted samples from the same patient, clones expanded in unsorted samples were annotated as CD4+, CD8+ or unknown. Wilcoxon tests were applied to paired samples to test diversity changes from C1D1 to C4D1. TCRdb took over this immuneACCESS table, retaining in-frame rearrangements with V and J assigned. Such tables are incomplete; in checked studies, under half of the missing clones stem from an unresolved V gene, and the remainder is unexplained. That table is the source of V, J and clone size, and D and trimming were worked out from the DNA. This sample holds around 40,000 clones; roughly 78% were observed only once. Jointly, the top ten make up under 15% of the sample.

Interpreted using the paper, the time point label stands for: cycle 1 day 1 (C1D1), immediately before nivolumab initiation. Every trial patient had relapsed following autologous stem cell transplantation, and prior brentuximab vedotin exposure was what differed among cohorts A, B and C. The trial cohort was composed of some 57 patients with relapsed/refractory classical Hodgkin lymphoma, for whom complete response, partial response or progressive disease was recorded as best overall response. Single-agent nivolumab was administered to trial patients in the multi-cohort phase II CheckMate 205 trial. An independent review committee assessed best overall response using the 2007 International Working Group response criteria. Trial PBMCs were obtained immediately prior to nivolumab initiation (C1D1) and on therapy at cycle 2 day 1 and cycle 4 day 1. After peripheral blood was drawn into 8 mL Vacutainer Cell Preparation Tubes, PBMCs were isolated by centrifugation and then cryopreserved.

After removal of 4 bases from V and 6 bases from J, the junction retains 6 bases not matched to a gene. From the germline V gene, CDR1 is SGDLS and CDR2 is YYNGEE. The CDR3 numbers 14 residues from cysteine through phenylalanine. Only CDR3 DNA is held: 42 bases, read in frame from base 1. The sample consisted of peripheral blood mononuclear cells (PBMCs), taken at baseline. Recombination joined TRBV9 with TRBJ2-2; 7 of the junction bases match TRBD1. This TCR came from a human donor with classical Hodgkin lymphoma. The sequenced DNA: TGTGCCAGCAGCATAGGGACAGACCCCGGGGAGCTGTTTTTT. Translation gives CASSIGTDPGELFF. The full variable domain, completed from the reference TRBV9 and TRBJ2-2 proteins outside the CDR3, reads DSGVTQTPKHLITATGQRVTLRCSPRSGDLSVYWYQQSLDQGLQFLIQYYNGEERAKGNILERFSAQQFPDLHSELNLSSLELGDSALYFCASSIGTDPGELFFGEGSRLTVL.